The present T cell receptor (beta chain) was sequenced within a study of blood T cell repertoires in COVID-19 (dated by TCRdb to the early 2020s). Context from the whole study: Samples from collaborators originated in the United States, Italy and Spain and spanned both the acute and convalescent phases of COVID-19. The material from the prospective study consisted of cDNA or gDNA derived from T cells, B-cell-depleted T cells, or PBMCs. Deeply sampled blood TCRbeta repertoires from subjects exposed to, actively infected with, or recovered from COVID-19 were included in the dataset. The repertoires were made available in a free public database intended to serve as a resource for research on the immune response to SARS-CoV-2. The samples were drawn from two sources: the first 160 participants of the ongoing ImmuneRACE study, and fewer than 1,500 subjects contributed by 6 global collaborators. A de-identified subject ID, COVID-19 status, age in years and sex were almost always included in the sample metadata. Where HLA class I and class II types were available, the types were taken from metadata supplied by the sample provider, not from assay-based typing.

In regard to this clone: Its antigen remains unidentified. No much larger clonotype is one base removed from it; base qualities were not supplied.

Clipping removes 2 bases from V and 11 bases from J, with 10 as the unmatched junction base count. Via the germline V gene, CDR1 is MNHEY and CDR2 SVGAGI. The CDR3 runs 15 residues from the cysteine to the phenylalanine. The sequence is cut down to CDR3 DNA, 45 bases in frame from base 1. At one collaborating source in Seattle, patients were enrolled during active infection and were followed longitudinally through the course of disease. Whole blood was collected in K2EDTA tubes by collaborating institutions according to the institutions' own protocols. For TCRbeta analysis, collaborators shipped samples as frozen whole blood, isolated PBMCs, or DNA extracted from either of those sample types. General conclusions and limits of the study: The quantity of clinical and demographic metadata differed by source and by participant and was supplied without curation.

TCRbeta CDR3 regions were amplified from genomic DNA by means of the immunoSEQ Assay, a bias-controlled multiplex PCR. As for how the authors treated the data: Within the assay, amplification of reference gene primers was used to estimate how many nucleated cells each sample contained. Sequence reads were collapsed and filtered to measure the absolute abundance of every unique TCRbeta CDR3 rearrangement. Productive Simpson clonality was computed per sample as the square root of Simpson's diversity index over productive rearrangements. TCRdb took over this immuneACCESS table, retaining in-frame rearrangements with V and J assigned. Such tables are incomplete; in checked studies, under half of the missing clones stem from an unresolved V gene, and the remainder is unexplained. D and trimming come from the DNA, and the V and J calls and clone size come from that table. The sample data list around 230,000 clones, and approximately 85% of these were observed just once. 4.5% to 6% of the sample comes from the top ten.

The origin of this receptor is a man in his fifties with COVID-19, enrolled during active disease. Specimen: peripheral blood. Recombination connected TRBV6-5 to TRBJ1-2, and 11 bases in between align with TRBD1. The sequence in DNA is TGTGCCAGCAGTTACACGAGGACAGGGGGCATTGTGTACACCTTC. It specifies CASSYTRTGGIVYTF.